This TCR beta chain appears in the sequencing data of a study of T cell changes during pregnancy in multiple sclerosis. Germline V gene lookup returns CDR1 SNHLY and CDR2 FYNNEI. The CDR3 is 14 amino acids. V trimming: 10 bases; J trimming: 3 bases; junction bases outside the gene matches: 7. Profiled with immunoSEQ multiplex PCR; TCRdb holds only in-frame clones, not every one. The sample consists of 25,000 to 35,000 clones, over 80% of them appearing once. Specimen: CD8+ T cells from peripheral blood mononuclear cells, collected in the first trimester of pregnancy. The receptor was isolated from a female donor with multiple sclerosis, enrolled in a pregnancy study. The chain carries TRBV2 and TRBJ2-1; 9 bases map to TRBD2. CDR3 sequence reads: CATSLAGFYNEQFF. CDR3 nucleotides: TGTGCCACCTCACTAGCGGGCTTCTACAATGAGCAGTTCTTC.